These 6 T cell receptor beta chains share one sample of origin, sequenced in a study of OX40 agonist ivuxolimab in advanced cancers. The method was immunoSEQ multiplex PCR; TCRdb's version includes in-frame clones alone and lacks a portion of them. The profile shows fewer than 100,000 clones, about 89% of them singletons. The specimen comprised CD4+ or CD8+ T cells sorted from blood, sampled in a trial of the OX40 agonist ivuxolimab. All receptors come from an adult with an advanced solid tumor such as melanoma, head and neck, liver or kidney cancer.

The chain recombines TRBV28 with TRBJ1-2, with no clear D. The germline V and J ends were trimmed by 7 bases and 3 bases, with 6 bases remaining between them. This CDR3 has 11 amino acids. CDR1 and CDR2 from the germline V gene are MDHEN and SYDVKM. The CDR3 here is CASTRDYGYTF. The DNA of the CDR3 is TGTGCCAGCACCCGGGACTATGGCTACACCTTC.

The genes are TRBV11-2 and TRBJ2-7; TRBD2 aligns across 14 bases. Looked up from germline, CDR1 is SGHAT and CDR2 is FQNNGV. The CDR3 has 15 residues. The J segment lost 4 bases and the V segment lost 5 bases, leaving 4 bases of the junction unmatched. CDR3 in amino acids: CASSGTSGSVYEQYF. In nucleotides, the CDR3 is TGTGCCAGCAGCGGGACTAGCGGGAGTGTGTACGAGCAGTACTTC.

The chain combines TRBV7-2 with TRBJ2-3; D gene ambiguous. Germline CDR1 is SGHTA and CDR2 is FQGNSA. Between the trimmed V and J ends, which lost 7 bases and 2 bases, there was a span of 13 bases. This CDR3 spans 14 amino acids. CDR3 amino acids: CASIPQRLTDTQYF. The CDR3 bases are TGTGCCAGCATCCCCCAGCGCCTCACAGATACGCAGTATTTT.

The CDR3 region has the DNA TGTGCCAGCAGTTTCCTCGTAATTTCTTCCTCCTACAATGAGCAGTTCTTC. Residues: CASSFLVISSSYNEQFF. This chain connects TRBV28 to TRBJ2-1; no clear D. The CDR3 spans 17 residues. Germline V gene lookup returns CDR1 MDHEN and CDR2 SYDVKM. Trimming cost V 3 bases and J 0 bases, with 15 bases left between them.

CDR3 sequence: CASSLNPGTDLNTEAFF. As DNA, the CDR3 is TGTGCCAGCAGCTTGAATCCCGGGACAGACTTGAACACTGAAGCTTTCTTT. V gene TRBV5-6 combines with J gene TRBJ1-1; 7 bases are a match to TRBD1. The J segment lost 0 bases and the V segment lost 1 base, leaving 9 bases of the junction unmatched. There are 17 residues in the CDR3. The germline CDR1 and CDR2 sequences are SGHDT and YYEEEE.

V usage is TRBV4-2 and J usage is TRBJ2-5; 10 positions match TRBD2. The DNA end is a closer match to TRBJ2-7, so the J assignment may be wrong. CDR1 and CDR2 (germline): LGHNA, YNFKEQ. The CDR3 runs to 18 residues. The CDR3 loop reads CASSQDLGLAGATYEQYF. CDR3 DNA sequence: TGTGCCAGCAGCCAAGATCTGGGGCTAGCGGGAGCTACCTACGAGCAGTACTTC.